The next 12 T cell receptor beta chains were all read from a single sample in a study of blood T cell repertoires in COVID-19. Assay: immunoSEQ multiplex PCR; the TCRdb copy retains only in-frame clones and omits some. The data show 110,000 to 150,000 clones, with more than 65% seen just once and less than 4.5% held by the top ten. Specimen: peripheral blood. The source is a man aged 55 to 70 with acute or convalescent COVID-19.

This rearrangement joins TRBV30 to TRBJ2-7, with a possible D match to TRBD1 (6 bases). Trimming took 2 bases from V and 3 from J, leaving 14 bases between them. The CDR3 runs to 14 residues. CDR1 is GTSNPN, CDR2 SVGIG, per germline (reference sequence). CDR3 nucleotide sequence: TGTGCCTGGAGTTCCACCGACAGGTTCTACGAGCAGTACTTC. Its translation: CAWSSTDRFYEQYF.

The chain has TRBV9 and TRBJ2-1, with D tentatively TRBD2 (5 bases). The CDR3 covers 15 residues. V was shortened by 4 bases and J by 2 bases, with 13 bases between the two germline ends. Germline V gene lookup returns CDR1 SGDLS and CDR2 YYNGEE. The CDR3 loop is CASSPEGLAYNEQFF. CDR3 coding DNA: TGTGCCAGCAGCCCCGAGGGCCTAGCCTACAATGAGCAGTTCTTC. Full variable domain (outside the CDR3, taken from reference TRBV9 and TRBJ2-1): DSGVTQTPKHLITATGQRVTLRCSPRSGDLSVYWYQQSLDQGLQFLIQYYNGEERAKGNILERFSAQQFPDLHSELNLSSLELGDSALYFCASSPEGLAYNEQFFGPGTRLTVL.

CDR3 residues: CASSWTDPGANVLTF. As DNA, the CDR3 is TGCGCCAGCAGCTGGACAGACCCTGGGGCCAACGTCCTGACTTTC. The gene calls are TRBV5-1 and TRBJ2-6; perhaps TRBD1 as D (6 bases). V lost 3 bases and J lost 2, with 9 bases in between. The germline gives CDR1 SGHRS, CDR2 YFSETQ. The CDR3 is 15 amino acids. The complete variable domain, with remaining parts taken from reference TRBV5-1 and TRBJ2-6, reads KAGVTQTPRYLIKTRGQQVTLSCSPISGHRSVSWYQQTPGQGLQFLFEYFSETQRNKGNFPGRFSGRQFSNSRSEMNVSTLELGDSALYLCASSWTDPGANVLTFGAGSRLTVL.

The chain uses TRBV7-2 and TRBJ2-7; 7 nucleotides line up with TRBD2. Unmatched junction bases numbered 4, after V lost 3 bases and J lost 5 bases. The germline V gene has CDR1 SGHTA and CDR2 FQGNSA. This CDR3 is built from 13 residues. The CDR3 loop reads CASSLLLAHEQYF. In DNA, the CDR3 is TGTGCCAGCAGCTTGCTACTAGCGCACGAGCAGTACTTC.

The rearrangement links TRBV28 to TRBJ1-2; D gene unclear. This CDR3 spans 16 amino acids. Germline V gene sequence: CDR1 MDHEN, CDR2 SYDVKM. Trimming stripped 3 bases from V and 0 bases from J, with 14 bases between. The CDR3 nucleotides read TGTGCCAGCAGTTTCTCGATTGCCAGTCCTAACTATGGCTACACCTTC. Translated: CASSFSIASPNYGYTF.

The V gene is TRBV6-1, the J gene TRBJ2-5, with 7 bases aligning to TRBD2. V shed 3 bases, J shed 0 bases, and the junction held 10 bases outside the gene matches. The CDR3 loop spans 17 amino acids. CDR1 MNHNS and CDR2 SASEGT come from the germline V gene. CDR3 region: CASSEKGRLADQETQYF. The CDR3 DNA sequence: TGTGCCAGCAGTGAGAAGGGGCGTCTAGCGGACCAAGAGACCCAGTACTTC.

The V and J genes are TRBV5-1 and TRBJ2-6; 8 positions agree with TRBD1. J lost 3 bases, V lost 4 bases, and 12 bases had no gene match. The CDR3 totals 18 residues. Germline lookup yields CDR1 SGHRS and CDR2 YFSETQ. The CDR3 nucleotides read TGCGCCAGCAGCGAAAGGACAGGGCTCCCCGGTGGGGCCAACGTCCTGACTTTC. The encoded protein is CASSERTGLPGGANVLTF.

The CDR3 sequence: CASSPPVLAGAKDTQYF. CDR3 in DNA: TGTGCCAGCTCACCACCAGTACTAGCGGGAGCTAAAGATACGCAGTATTTT. The chain employs TRBV18 and TRBJ2-3; 11 bases agree with TRBD2. CDR3 length: 17 residues. Germline V gene data show CDR1 as KGHSH and CDR2 as LQKENI. V trimming: 0 bases; J trimming: 5 bases; junction bases outside the gene matches: 7.

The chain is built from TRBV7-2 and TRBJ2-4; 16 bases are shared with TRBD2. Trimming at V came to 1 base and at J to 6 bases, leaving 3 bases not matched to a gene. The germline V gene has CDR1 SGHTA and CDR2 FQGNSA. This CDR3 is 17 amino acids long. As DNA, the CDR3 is TGTGCCAGCAGCTTAGGAGGGACTAGCGGGAGGGTAAACATTCAGTACTTC. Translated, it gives CASSLGGTSGRVNIQYF. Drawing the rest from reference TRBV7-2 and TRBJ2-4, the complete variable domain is GAGVSQSPSNKVTEKGKDVELRCDPISGHTALYWYRQSLGQGLEFLIYFQGNSAPDKSGLPSDRFSAERTGGSVSTLTIQRTQQEDSAVYLCASSLGGTSGRVNIQYFGAGTRLSVL.

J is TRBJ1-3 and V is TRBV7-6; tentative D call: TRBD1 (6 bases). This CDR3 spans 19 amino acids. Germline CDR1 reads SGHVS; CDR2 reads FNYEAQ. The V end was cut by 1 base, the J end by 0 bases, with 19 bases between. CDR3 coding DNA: TGTGCCAGCAGCTTAGACAGGGACCGGGTATCGAACTCTGGAAACACCATATATTTT. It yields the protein CASSLDRDRVSNSGNTIYF.

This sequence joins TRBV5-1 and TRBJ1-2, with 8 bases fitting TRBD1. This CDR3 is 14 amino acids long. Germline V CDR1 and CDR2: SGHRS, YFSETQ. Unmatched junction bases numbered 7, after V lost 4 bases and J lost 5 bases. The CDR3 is CASSPGQVRYGYTF. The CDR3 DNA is TGCGCCAGCAGCCCGGGACAGGTGAGGTATGGCTACACCTTC.

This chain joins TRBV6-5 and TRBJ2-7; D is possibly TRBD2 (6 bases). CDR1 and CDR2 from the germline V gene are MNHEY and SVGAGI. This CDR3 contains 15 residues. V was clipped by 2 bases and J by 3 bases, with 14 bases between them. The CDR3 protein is CASSYDSGLIYEQYF. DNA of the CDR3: TGTGCCAGCAGTTACGATAGCGGACTAATCTACGAGCAGTACTTC.